This entry features one T cell receptor (beta chain) sequence. The assay was immunoSEQ multiplex PCR, and TCRdb's table has in-frame clones only and misses some. The sample lists some 2,100,000 clones, about 94% seen once, with approximately 0.13% in the top ten. The CDR3 runs 17 residues. V shed 1 base and J shed 5 bases, with 19 bases lying between them. The germline gives CDR1 MNHEY, CDR2 SMNVEV (reference sequence). The data originate from a study of shared clonotypes between healthy human individuals. Sequencing used naive CD4+ T cells sorted from blood. Subset indicated: CD45RA+ positively selected. This TCR came from a man aged 18-30 years in good health. The chain has TRBV27 and TRBJ2-3; D perhaps matches TRBD2 (7 bases). CDR3 region: CASSLLGGGPEGDTQYF. In nucleotides, the CDR3 is TGTGCCAGCAGTTTATTAGGGGGAGGGCCCGAAGGAGATACGCAGTATTTT.